The rows below give T cell receptor beta chains drawn from one sample of a study of T cell repertoires in cytomegalovirus infection. Their cognate antigens are unknown. TCRdb called the reads again in MiXCR, with one record for every CDR3 protein. The sample holds around 81,000 distinct CDR3 sequences, approximately 40% seen once. The source was CD8+ T cells from cultured PBMCs, collected from culture after CMV antigen stimulation. Receptors originate from a human donor in good health (CMV status not recorded). Some clones in this sample may be carry-over from other donors' samples. The CDR3 runs from the conserved cysteine through the conserved F or W. The D gene is left open where the match is weak. Not all rows give a size; the values are once, few, many and, for expanded clones, a class.

- once TRBJ2-7 TRBV4-1 CASSQDRGDAYEQYF TGCGCCAGCAGCCAAGATAGAGGGGACGCCTACGAGCAGTACTTC
TRBD2 - TRBJ2-5 TRBV7-3 CASSSGGGSQETQYF TGTGCCAGCAGCTCTGGCGGGGGGTCCCAAGAGACCCAGTACTTC
- - TRBJ2-5 TRBV12-3/TRBV12-4 CASRLGRALAWAQYF TGTGCCAGCAGGCTAGGACGGGCCTTAGCATGGGCCCAGTACTTC
TRBD2 - TRBJ2-1 TRBV12-3/TRBV12-4 CASSLAPSGGREGQFF TGTGCCAGCAGTTTAGCCCCTAGCGGGGGCCGCGAAGGGCAGTTCTTC
TRBD2 few TRBJ2-1 TRBV27 CASSLLGTSGGPGDEQFF TGTGCCAGCAGTTTACTCGGGACTAGCGGGGGGCCAGGGGATGAGCAGTTCTTC
TRBD2 - TRBJ2-5 TRBV6-6 CASSPPGLAGPPETQYF TGTGCCAGCAGCCCCCCGGGTCTAGCGGGGCCCCCAGAGACCCAGTACTTC
- - TRBJ2-1 TRBV11-2 CASSLAGQIKFF TGTGCCAGCAGCTTAGCCGGACAGATCAAGTTCTTC
- - TRBJ2-1 TRBV4-1 CASSLDGLTNEQFF TGCGCCAGCAGCCTTGATGGACTGACTAATGAGCAGTTCTTC
- few TRBJ1-1 TRBV27 CASRSYTEAFF TGTGCCAGCAGAAGCTACACTGAAGCTTTCTTT
- - TRBJ1-1 TRBV6-1 CASSEGVYLNTEAFF TGTGCCAGCAGTGAAGGAGTCTATCTGAACACTGAAGCTTTCTTT
- once TRBJ1-6 TRBV27 CASKGLSNNSPLHF TGTGCCAGCAAGGGACTTTCCAATAATTCACCCCTCCACTTT